A selection of T cell receptor beta chains follows, all from one sample in a study of blood T cells in healthy people across ages. TCRdb called the 5' RACE reads again in MiXCR, with one record for every CDR3 protein. Seen here are some 690,000 distinct CDR3 sequences, 20% to 25% observed once, and the top ten hold 20% to 25%. Sequenced sample: blood. The source of these receptors is a man between 70 and 80 years old in good health. CDR3s include the opening cysteine and the closing phenylalanine or tryptophan. Fields, in order: CDR3 length, D gene, clone size, V gene, J gene, CDR3 DNA, CDR3 protein. D genes are given only for firm matches. Clone sizes are given selectively: once, few, many, or a class where the clone is expanded.

len: 13; d_gene: -; abundance: -; v_gene: TRBV9; j_gene: TRBJ1-2; CDR3nt: TGTGCCAGCAGCGAAGATACCGGGGTCGGCTACACCTTC; CDR3aa: CASSEDTGVGYTF
len: 16; d_gene: TRBD1; abundance: few; v_gene: TRBV7-8; j_gene: TRBJ2-5; CDR3nt: TGTGCCAGCAGCCTCGAGAGGACAGGGGGCAGAAAGACCCAGTACTTC; CDR3aa: CASSLERTGGRKTQYF
len: 13; d_gene: TRBD2; abundance: -; v_gene: TRBV20-1; j_gene: TRBJ2-3; CDR3nt: TGCAGTGCTCAACCTACTAGCGCAGATACGCAGTATTTT; CDR3aa: CSAQPTSADTQYF
len: 14; d_gene: -; abundance: -; v_gene: TRBV7-3; j_gene: TRBJ2-1; CDR3nt: TGTGCCAGCAGCGCCCCGGGATCTCCCTATGAGCAGTTCTTC; CDR3aa: CASSAPGSPYEQFF
len: 15; d_gene: -; abundance: -; v_gene: TRBV5-1; j_gene: TRBJ2-4; CDR3nt: TGCGCCAGCAGCTTGGGAGCAGTAGGCAAAAACATTCAGTACTTC; CDR3aa: CASSLGAVGKNIQYF
len: 16; d_gene: -; abundance: few; v_gene: TRBV6-6; j_gene: TRBJ2-1; CDR3nt: TGTGCCAGCAGTTACGAACAGGGTATCTCCTACAATGAGCAGTTCTTC; CDR3aa: CASSYEQGISYNEQFF
len: 13; d_gene: TRBD1; abundance: few; v_gene: TRBV13; j_gene: TRBJ1-4; CDR3nt: TGTGCCAGCAAGAGACAGGGGGTTGAAAAACTGTTTTTT; CDR3aa: CASKRQGVEKLFF
len: 13; d_gene: TRBD1; abundance: -; v_gene: TRBV16; j_gene: TRBJ1-2; CDR3nt: TGTGCCAGCAGCCGCGACAGGGAGCAGAGCTACACCTTC; CDR3aa: CASSRDREQSYTF
len: 15; d_gene: -; abundance: few; v_gene: TRBV29-1; j_gene: TRBJ2-5; CDR3nt: TGCAGCGTCGAGAGCTTTTACGGGGCCCCGTTTACCCAGTACTTC; CDR3aa: CSVESFYGAPFTQYF
len: 15; d_gene: TRBD1; abundance: -; v_gene: TRBV28; j_gene: TRBJ1-5; CDR3nt: TGTGCCAGCAGTTCCCAGGGGGGGGACCATCAGCCCCAGCATTTT; CDR3aa: CASSSQGGDHQPQHF